The 4 T cell receptor beta chains below come from one sample, sequenced in a study of T cell responses to AZD1222 COVID-19 vaccine. Profiled with immunoSEQ multiplex PCR; TCRdb holds only in-frame clones, not every one. In the table there are 100,000 to 150,000 clones, roughly 90% of which are singletons. Source: peripheral blood, taken on day 0 of MenACWY control vaccination. The receptor source for this set is an adult in good health.

V is TRBV7-8 and J is TRBJ1-5, with D tentatively TRBD1 (6 bases). Germline assignment: CDR1 SGHVS and CDR2 FQNEAQ. The length of the CDR3 is 14 residues. The V end was cut by 5 bases, the J end by 7 bases, with 15 bases between. CDR3 in amino acids: CASSRAPGAQPQHF. As DNA, the CDR3 is TGTGCCAGCAGCCGGGCTCCGGGGGCCCAGCCCCAGCATTTT.

The genes are TRBV29-1 and TRBJ1-1; D might be TRBD1 (6 bases). In germline, CDR1 is SQVTM, CDR2 ANQGSEA. The CDR3 is made up of 13 amino acids. V shed 6 bases and J shed 6 bases, with 17 bases lying between them. CDR3: CSVAPTGSAEAFF. As DNA, the CDR3 is TGCAGCGTGGCCCCCACAGGGTCCGCTGAAGCTTTCTTT. Full variable domain (outside the CDR3, taken from reference TRBV29-1 and TRBJ1-1): SAVISQKPSRDICQRGTSLTIQCQVDSQVTMMFWYRQQPGQSLTLIATANQGSEATYESGFVIDKFPISRPNLTFSTLTVSNMSPEDSSIYLCSVAPTGSAEAFFGQGTRLTVV.

The sample holds one count of this clone. The J gene is TRBJ2-5, the V gene TRBV7-8; D is uncertain. CDR1 is SGHVS, CDR2 FQNEAQ, per germline. V was cut by 1 base and J by 2 bases, with 11 bases left in between. This CDR3 contains 15 residues. The CDR3 protein is CASSLVEAVQETQYF. The CDR3 region has the DNA TGTGCCAGCAGCTTAGTAGAGGCTGTTCAAGAGACCCAGTACTTC.

V and J are TRBV7-2 and TRBJ2-1; D not certain. With 1 base removed from V and 0 bases from J, the gap between germline ends came to 7 bases. This CDR3 comprises 15 residues. Germline CDR1 SGHTA, CDR2 FQGNSA. CDR3 in DNA: TGTGCCAGCAGCTTAGACCAAAACTCCTACAATGAGCAGTTCTTC. Protein sequence: CASSLDQNSYNEQFF. The full variable domain, in which reference TRBV7-2 and TRBJ2-1 provide the parts outside the CDR3, is GAGVSQSPSNKVTEKGKDVELRCDPISGHTALYWYRQSLGQGLEFLIYFQGNSAPDKSGLPSDRFSAERTGGSVSTLTIQRTQQEDSAVYLCASSLDQNSYNEQFFGPGTRLTVL.